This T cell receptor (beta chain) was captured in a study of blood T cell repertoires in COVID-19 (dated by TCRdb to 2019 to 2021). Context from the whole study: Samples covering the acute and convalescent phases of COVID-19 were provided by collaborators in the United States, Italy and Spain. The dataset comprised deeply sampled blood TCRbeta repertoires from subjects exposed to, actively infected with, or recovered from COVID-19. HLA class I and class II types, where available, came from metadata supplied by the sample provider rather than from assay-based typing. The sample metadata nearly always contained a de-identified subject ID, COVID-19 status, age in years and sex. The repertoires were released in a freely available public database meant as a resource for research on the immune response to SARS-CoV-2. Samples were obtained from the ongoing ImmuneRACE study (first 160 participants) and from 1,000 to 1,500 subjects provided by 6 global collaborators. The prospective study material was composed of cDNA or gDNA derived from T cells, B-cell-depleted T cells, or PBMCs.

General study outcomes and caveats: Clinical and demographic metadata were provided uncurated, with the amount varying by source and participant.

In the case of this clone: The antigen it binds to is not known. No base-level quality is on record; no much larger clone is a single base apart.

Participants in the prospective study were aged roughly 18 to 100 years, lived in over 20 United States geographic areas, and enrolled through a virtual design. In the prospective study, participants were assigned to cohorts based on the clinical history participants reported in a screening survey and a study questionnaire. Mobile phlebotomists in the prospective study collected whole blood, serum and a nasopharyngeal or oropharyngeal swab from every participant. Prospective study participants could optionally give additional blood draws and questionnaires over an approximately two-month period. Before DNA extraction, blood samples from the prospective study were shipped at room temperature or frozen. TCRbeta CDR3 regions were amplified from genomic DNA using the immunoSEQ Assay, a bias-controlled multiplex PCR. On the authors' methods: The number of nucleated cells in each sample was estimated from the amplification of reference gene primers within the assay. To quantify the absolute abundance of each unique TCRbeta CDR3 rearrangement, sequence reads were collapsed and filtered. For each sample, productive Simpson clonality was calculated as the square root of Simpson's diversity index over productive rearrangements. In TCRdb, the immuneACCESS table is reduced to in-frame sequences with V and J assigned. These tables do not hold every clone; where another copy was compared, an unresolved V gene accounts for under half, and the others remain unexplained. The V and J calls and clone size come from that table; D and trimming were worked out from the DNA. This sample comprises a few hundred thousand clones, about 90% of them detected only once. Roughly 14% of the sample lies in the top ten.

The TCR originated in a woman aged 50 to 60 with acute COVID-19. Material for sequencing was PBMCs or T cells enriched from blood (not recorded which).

The CDR3 is CASSLRLEGANVLTF. At the DNA level, the sequence is TGTGCCAGCAGCCTGCGCCTCGAGGGGGCCAACGTCCTGACTTTC. In this chain, TRBV5-6 is recombined with TRBJ2-6, with an unclear D gene assignment. The germline V gene supplies CDR1 SGHDT and CDR2 YYEEEE. At the junction V is shortened by 4 bases and J by 4 bases, with 12 bases in between. The CDR3 runs 15 amino acids, cysteine and phenylalanine included. Here the CDR3 DNA is all that survives: 45 bases in frame from base 1. With the rest looked up from the reference TRBV5-6 and TRBJ2-6 genes rather than sequenced, the full variable domain is DAGVTQSPTHLIKTRGQQVTLRCSPKSGHDTVSWYQQALGQGPQFIFQYYEEEERQRGNFPDRFSGHQFPNYSSELNVNALLLGDSALYLCASSLRLEGANVLTFGAGSRLTVL.